The sequence of this TCR beta chain was determined in a study of T cell responses to AZD1222 COVID-19 vaccine. The method was immunoSEQ multiplex PCR; TCRdb's version includes in-frame clones alone and lacks a portion of them. Of about 83,000 clones detected, 86% appear once; the ten largest clones hold roughly 8.7%. The CDR3 consists of 13 residues. Trimming left V 10 bases short and J 1 base short, with 14 bases between. Germline values: CDR1 SGDLS, CDR2 YYNGEE. This receptor was taken from an adult in good health. V and J are TRBV9 and TRBJ2-5; D is unresolved. The source material was peripheral blood, sampled on day 0 of AZD1222 vaccination. CDR3: CADGWGFQETQYF. The CDR3 DNA is TGTGCCGACGGGTGGGGATTCCAAGAGACCCAGTACTTC.